This T cell receptor (beta chain) emerged from a study of T cell changes during pregnancy in multiple sclerosis. Germline V gene lookup returns CDR1 MGHDK and CDR2 SYGVNS. There are 18 residues in the CDR3. V dropped 3 bases and J dropped 3; count of bases not matched to a gene: 12. Profiling relied on immunoSEQ multiplex PCR, and the TCRdb table lists in-frame clones only, not all of them. The sample has approximately 130,000 clones; approximately 93% are singletons. Sequences were derived from peripheral blood, sampled before pregnancy. This TCR derives from a female donor with multiple sclerosis, enrolled in a pregnancy study. V and J are TRBV25-1 and TRBJ2-3, with 10 bases aligning to TRBD2. The chain's CDR3 is CASSDSGRANGRTDTQYF. CDR3 in DNA: TGTGCCAGCAGTGACAGCGGGAGGGCGAATGGGAGAACAGATACGCAGTATTTT.